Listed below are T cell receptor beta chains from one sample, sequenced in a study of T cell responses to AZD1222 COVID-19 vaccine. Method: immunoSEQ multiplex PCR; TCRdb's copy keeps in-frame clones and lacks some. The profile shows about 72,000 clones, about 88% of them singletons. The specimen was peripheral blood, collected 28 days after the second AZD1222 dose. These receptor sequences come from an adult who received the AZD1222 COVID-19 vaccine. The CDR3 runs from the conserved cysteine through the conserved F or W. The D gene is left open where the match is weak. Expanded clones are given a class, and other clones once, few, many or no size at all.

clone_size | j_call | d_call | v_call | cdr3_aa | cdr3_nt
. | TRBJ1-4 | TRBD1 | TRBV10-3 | CAISTGYGEKLFF | TGTGCCATCTCGACAGGGTATGGTGAAAAACTGTTTTTT
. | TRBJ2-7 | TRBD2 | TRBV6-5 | CASSYSGAGGSYEQYF | TGTGCCAGCAGTTACTCGGGGGCGGGGGGGAGCTACGAGCAGTACTTC
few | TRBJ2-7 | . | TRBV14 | CASSHGASGGQYF | TGTGCCAGCAGCCACGGGGCCTCGGGTGGGCAGTACTTC
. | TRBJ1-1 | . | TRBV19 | CASSRTDYTEAFF | TGTGCCAGTAGTAGGACAGATTACACTGAAGCTTTCTTT
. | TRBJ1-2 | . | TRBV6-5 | CASRTRSGSYGYTF | TGTGCCAGCAGAACCCGTTCAGGCAGCTATGGCTACACCTTC
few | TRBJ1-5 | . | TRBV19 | CASSIMTGNQPQHF | TGTGCCAGTAGTATTATGACAGGCAATCAGCCCCAGCATTTT
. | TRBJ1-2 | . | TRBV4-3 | CASSQGSVFRYGYTF | TGCGCCAGCAGCCAAGGGTCAGTCTTCCGCTATGGCTACACCTTC
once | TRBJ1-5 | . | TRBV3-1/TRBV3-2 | CASSQDWGQKPQHF | TGTGCCAGCAGCCAAGATTGGGGTCAAAAGCCCCAGCATTTT
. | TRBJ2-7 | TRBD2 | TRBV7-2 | CASSLGGGSLSEQYF | TGTGCCAGCAGCTTAGGCGGCGGGAGCTTGTCCGAGCAGTACTTC
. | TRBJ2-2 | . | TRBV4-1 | CASSQGRLGNTGELFF | TGCGCCAGCAGCCAAGGTCGGTTAGGGAACACCGGGGAGCTGTTTTTT
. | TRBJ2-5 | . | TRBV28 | CASSPYQGGQETQYF | TGTGCCAGCAGTCCATACCAGGGGGGTCAAGAGACCCAGTACTTC
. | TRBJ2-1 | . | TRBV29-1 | CSAPKGGAYNEQFF | TGCAGCGCACCTAAAGGGGGGGCCTACAATGAGCAGTTCTTC
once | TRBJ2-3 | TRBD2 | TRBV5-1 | CASSLRWLAGVADTQYF | TGCGCCAGCAGCTTGAGATGGCTAGCGGGAGTGGCAGATACGCAGTATTTT
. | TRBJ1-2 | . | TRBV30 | CAWSPGTPGSYGYTF | TGTGCCTGGAGTCCCGGGACCCCTGGCAGCTATGGCTACACCTTC
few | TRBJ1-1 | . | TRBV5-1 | CASSLTSGRGFTEAFF | TGCGCCAGCAGCTTAACCTCAGGGAGAGGGTTCACTGAAGCTTTCTTT
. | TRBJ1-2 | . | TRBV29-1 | CSVKDTSIYGYTF | TGCAGCGTAAAGGACACATCAATCTATGGCTACACCTTC
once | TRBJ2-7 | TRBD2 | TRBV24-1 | CATSATLADLNFSYEQYF | TGTGCCACCAGTGCGACTCTAGCGGACCTTAATTTTTCCTACGAGCAGTACTTC
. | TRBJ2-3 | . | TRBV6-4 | CASSGGSTDTQYF | TGTGCCAGCAGTGGCGGGAGCACAGATACGCAGTATTTT
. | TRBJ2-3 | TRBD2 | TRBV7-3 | CASSGGTSGSPGRTDTQYF | TGTGCCAGCAGCGGCGGGACTAGCGGGAGCCCCGGGAGGACAGATACGCAGTATTTT
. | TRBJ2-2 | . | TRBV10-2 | CATRRTGELFF | TGCGCCACCCGGAGAACCGGGGAGCTGTTTTTT
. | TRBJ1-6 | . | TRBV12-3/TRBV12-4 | CASSLGGPLHF | TGTGCCAGCAGTTTGGGGGGCCCCCTCCACTTT
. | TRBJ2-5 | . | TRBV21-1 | CASSKRGGEETQYF | TGTGCCAGCAGCAAAAGAGGGGGGGAGGAGACCCAGTACTTC